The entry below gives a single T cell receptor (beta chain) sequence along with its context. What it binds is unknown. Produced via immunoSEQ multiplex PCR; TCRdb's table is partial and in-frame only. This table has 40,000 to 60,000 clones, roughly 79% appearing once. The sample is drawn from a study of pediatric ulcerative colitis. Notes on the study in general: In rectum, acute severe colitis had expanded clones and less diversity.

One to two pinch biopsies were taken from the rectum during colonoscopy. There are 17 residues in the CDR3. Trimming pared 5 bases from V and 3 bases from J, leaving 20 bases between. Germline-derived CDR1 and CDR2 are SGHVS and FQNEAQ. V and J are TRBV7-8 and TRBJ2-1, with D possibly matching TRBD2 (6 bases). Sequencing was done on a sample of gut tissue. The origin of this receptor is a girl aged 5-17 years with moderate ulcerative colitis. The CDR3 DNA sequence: TGTGCCAGCAGCCCTAGTATCCTCGGGAGCGGCTACAATGAGCAGTTCTTC. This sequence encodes CASSPSILGSGYNEQFF.